A selection of T cell receptor beta chains follows, all from one sample in a study of cytomegalovirus exposure and HLA in healthy donors. The method was immunoSEQ multiplex PCR; TCRdb's version includes in-frame clones alone and lacks a portion of them. The table lists 150,000 to 170,000 clones, 86% of them singletons. Sequenced input: PBMCs. These receptors were collected from a man younger than 35 in good health and CMV-seropositive. The CDR3 runs from the conserved cysteine through the conserved F or W. The D gene is left open where the match is weak. Size values are once, few and many counts, or a class for expanded clones, and some rows have none.

clone size	V gene	J gene	D gene	CDR3 protein	CDR3 DNA
.	TRBV5-1	TRBJ2-7	.	CASTTGVTWLANHEQYF	TGCGCCAGCACTACGGGGGTCACGTGGCTAGCAAACCACGAGCAGTACTTC
.	TRBV5-4	TRBJ1-1	TRBD1	CASSLGGQGRGTEAFF	TGTGCCAGCAGCTTGGGAGGACAGGGGAGGGGCACTGAAGCTTTCTTT
.	TRBV30	TRBJ1-2	.	CAWRKPPGGGGYTF	TGTGCCTGGAGAAAACCCCCGGGGGGTGGTGGCTACACCTTC
.	TRBV6-5	TRBJ1-2	TRBD1	CASSGFPGQGGGYTF	TGTGCCAGCAGTGGGTTCCCGGGACAGGGCGGTGGCTACACCTTC
.	TRBV11-3	TRBJ1-1	.	CASSFNSVGEAFF	TGTGCCAGCAGCTTTAATTCGGTCGGTGAAGCTTTCTTT
.	TRBV4-3	TRBJ2-3	TRBD2	CASSHLPGGGAADTQYF	TGCGCCAGCAGCCATTTGCCTGGCGGGGGGGCCGCAGATACGCAGTATTTT
.	TRBV6-5	TRBJ2-7	.	CASSYKRVGYEQYF	TGTGCCAGCAGTTACAAGAGGGTCGGCTACGAGCAGTACTTC
.	TRBV11-1	TRBJ1-1	.	CASMGRIHTEAFF	TGTGCCAGCATGGGGAGGATCCACACTGAAGCTTTCTTT
few	TRBV7-2	TRBJ1-5	.	CASTLRGGGNQPQHF	TGTGCCAGCACCCTGCGGGGGGGCGGCAATCAGCCCCAGCATTTT
.	TRBV4-1	TRBJ1-1	.	CASSQAGTGNGEAFF	TGCGCCAGCAGCCAAGCTGGGACTGGGAACGGTGAAGCTTTCTTT
.	TRBV4-3	TRBJ1-4	.	CASSQDDTGGMGTNEKLFF	TGCGCCAGCAGCCAAGATGATACGGGGGGGATGGGAACTAATGAAAAACTGTTTTTT
.	TRBV6-4	TRBJ1-6	TRBD1	CASSDGTGGDNSPLHF	TGTGCCAGCAGTGACGGGACAGGTGGGGATAATTCACCCCTCCACTTT
.	TRBV6-5	TRBJ2-3	TRBD1	CASSYGSGGASDTQYF	TGTGCCAGCAGTTACGGGTCAGGGGGTGCTTCAGATACGCAGTATTTT
.	TRBV7-2	TRBJ1-2	TRBD1	CASSFGTGNGYTF	TGTGCCAGCAGCTTTGGGACAGGGAATGGCTACACCTTC
.	TRBV5-1	TRBJ1-2	TRBD1	CASSSNRGVGYGYTF	TGCGCCAGCAGCTCCAACAGGGGAGTTGGCTATGGCTACACCTTC
.	TRBV7-8	TRBJ1-2	.	CASSPGGPHGYTF	TGTGCCAGCAGCCCCGGGGGACCTCATGGCTACACCTTC
large	TRBV9	TRBJ2-1	.	CASSVEDYDPSQKFF	TGTGCCAGCAGCGTAGAAGACTACGACCCCTCCCAGAAGTTCTTC
.	TRBV4-1	TRBJ2-1	.	CASIGQGYNEQFF	TGCGCCAGCATCGGGCAGGGCTACAATGAGCAGTTCTTC
.	TRBV10-1	TRBJ2-1	TRBD1	CASSVLDRPQKFF	TGCGCCAGCAGTGTCCTGGACAGGCCCCAGAAGTTCTTC
.	TRBV7-9	TRBJ2-3	.	CASSPTGAGAYPSTDTQYF	TGTGCCAGCAGCCCGACGGGGGCGGGGGCTTATCCAAGCACAGATACGCAGTATTTT
.	TRBV4-1	TRBJ2-1	TRBD1	CASSQDRETGAYNEQFF	TGCGCCAGCAGCCAAGATCGTGAGACAGGGGCGTACAATGAGCAGTTCTTC
.	TRBV18	TRBJ2-1	.	CASSPPPTANNEQFF	TGTGCCAGCTCACCACCGCCGACAGCGAACAATGAGCAGTTCTTC
.	TRBV11-2	TRBJ2-2	.	CASSPSQGLPGELFF	TGTGCCAGCAGCCCTAGCCAGGGGCTGCCCGGGGAGCTGTTTTTT